These 13 T cell receptor beta chains share one sample of origin, sequenced in a study of blood T cell repertoires in COVID-19. The table came from immunoSEQ multiplex PCR; TCRdb's copy has only in-frame clones and leaves some out. The sample has 84,000 or so clones, around 80% seen once. The sequencing sample was made of peripheral blood. These receptors all stem from a woman older than 75 with acute or convalescent COVID-19.

The chain recombines TRBV6-1 with TRBJ2-6; 7 nucleotides line up with TRBD1. This CDR3 contains 18 residues. The trim removed 1 base at V and 0 bases at J, leaving 6 bases unmatched. Looked up from germline, CDR1 is MNHNS and CDR2 is SASEGT. The CDR3 is CASSEVSTGVSGANVLTF. The CDR3 bases are TGTGCCAGCAGTGAAGTCAGTACAGGGGTCTCTGGGGCCAACGTCCTGACTTTC.

The rearrangement uses TRBV9 and TRBJ2-2; D gene uncertain. Trimming stripped 0 bases from V and 3 bases from J, with 12 bases between. The CDR3 loop spans 16 amino acids. Germline loops: CDR1 SGDLS, CDR2 YYNGEE. The CDR3 nucleotides read TGTGCCAGCAGCGTAGCAGGCAATCGAGACACCGGGGAGCTGTTTTTT. Protein: CASSVAGNRDTGELFF.

The chain has TRBV24-1 and TRBJ2-3, with D tentatively TRBD1 (6 bases). Germline V gene sequence: CDR1 KGHDR, CDR2 SFDVKD. Trimming removed 7 bases from V and 3 bases from J, with 19 bases in between. The CDR3 consists of 16 residues. CDR3 amino acids: CATSDRGTLTTDTQYF. The CDR3 nucleotides read TGTGCCACCAGCGACCGAGGGACACTCACTACAGATACGCAGTATTTT.

V usage is TRBV9 and J usage is TRBJ2-5, with a tentative D call TRBD2 (6 bases). This CDR3 comprises 14 residues. From germline, CDR1 is SGDLS and CDR2 YYNGEE. V was shortened by 4 bases and J by 4 bases, with 14 bases between the two germline ends. CDR3 in DNA: TGTGCCAGCAGCCTAAACTCCGGGGGAGAGACCCAGTACTTC. Translated, it gives CASSLNSGGETQYF.

This clone has only one observation. The chain has TRBV5-4 and TRBJ1-2; 7 bases match TRBD1. V shed 0 bases and J 2 bases; nucleotides not matched to a gene: 1. This CDR3 is 14 amino acids long. From germline, CDR1 is SGHNT and CDR2 YYREEE (reference sequence). The DNA for the CDR3 is TGTGCCAGCAGCTTGGAGGGGGCGAACTATGGCTACACCTTC. Its protein is CASSLEGANYGYTF.

The CDR3 protein is CATTRRGITDTQYF. The CDR3 nucleotides are TGTGCCACGACTCGGCGGGGAATCACAGATACGCAGTATTTT. The V call is TRBV13, the J call TRBJ2-3, with D perhaps TRBD2 (6 bases). CDR3 length equals 14 residues. Trimming pared 10 bases from V and 2 bases from J, leaving 16 bases between. Per germline, CDR1 PRHDT and CDR2 FYEKMQ (reference sequence).

This chain links TRBV6-6 with TRBJ1-6; TRBD1 matches 9 bases. V lost 7 bases, J lost 7 bases, and 11 bases stayed unmatched. The CDR3 length is 16 residues. Germline V lookup: CDR1 MNHNY, CDR2 SVGAGI (reference sequence). The CDR3 here is CASTLMGQGLNSPLHF. CDR3 DNA: TGTGCCAGCACCCTTATGGGACAGGGCCTCAATTCACCCCTCCACTTT.

The V and J genes are TRBV10-2 and TRBJ1-1; 11 nucleotides line up with TRBD1. The CDR3 has 16 amino acids. Per the germline V gene, CDR1 is WSHSY and CDR2 is SAAADI. V dropped 6 bases and J dropped 0; count of bases not matched to a gene: 6. The CDR3 nucleotides are TGCGCCAGCAGCTCCGGACAGGGGGCTTTGAACACTGAAGCTTTCTTT. Protein sequence: CASSSGQGALNTEAFF.

The chain combines TRBV7-9 with TRBJ2-1; TRBD2 matches 13 bases. CDR1 is SEHNR, CDR2 FQNEAQ, per germline (reference sequence). Trimming took 5 bases from V and 7 from J; bases not matched to a gene: 2. This CDR3 contains 14 residues. The CDR3 protein is CASSEGLAGNEQFF. Written as DNA, the CDR3 is TGTGCCAGCAGCGAGGGACTAGCGGGAAATGAGCAGTTCTTC.

The rearrangement links TRBV5-1 to TRBJ2-7, with 9 bases matching TRBD1. The CDR3 sequence is 15 residues long. The germline V gene has CDR1 SGHRS and CDR2 YFSETQ. J gave up 5 bases and V 2 bases, and 8 bases lay outside the gene matches. The CDR3 reads CASSLQGAPFDEQYF. DNA for the CDR3: TGCGCCAGCAGCTTACAGGGGGCGCCGTTCGACGAGCAGTACTTC.

The chain combines TRBV6-5 with TRBJ2-7; unclear D gene. Trimming left V 6 bases short and J 4 bases short, with 10 bases between. Germline V CDR1 and CDR2: MNHEY, SVGAGI. The CDR3 totals 12 residues. CDR3 in DNA: TGTGCCAGCAGACCCCAGGCATACGAGCAGTACTTC. Protein sequence: CASRPQAYEQYF.

This rearrangement joins TRBV5-1 to TRBJ2-7; 9 bases are shared with TRBD1. The CDR3 runs 15 residues. J was trimmed by 7 bases and V by 1 base; bases with no gene match: 9. CDR1 and CDR2 from the germline V gene are SGHRS and YFSETQ. The CDR3 region is CASSLTGGEMLEQYF. The DNA for the CDR3 is TGCGCCAGCAGCTTGACAGGGGGCGAGATGCTTGAGCAGTACTTC.

The genes are TRBV7-8 and TRBJ2-5; 9 positions match TRBD2. V was clipped by 1 base and J by 7 bases; unmatched bases: 13. CDR1 and CDR2 from the germline V gene are SGHVS and FQNEAQ. CDR3 length: 17 residues. The CDR3 DNA sequence: TGTGCCAGCAGCTTAGGGGCGCTAGCGGGATCAGCAGGGACCCAGTACTTC. It yields the protein CASSLGALAGSAGTQYF.